This TCR beta chain was recorded in a study of T-cell memory formation after mild COVID-19 (dated by TCRdb to about 2021). For context, the study as a whole: Most TCR sequence clusters were specific to one of the two donors. Two young, previously healthy adult volunteers made up the cohort, one male and one female. In two donors, T-cell clones that expanded and contracted after mild COVID-19 were followed by sequencing TCRalpha and TCRbeta repertoires longitudinally. Points the paper makes about the study in general: Some responding clones were found in pre-infection memory, which suggests that pre-existing cross-reactive memory T cells took part in the SARS-CoV-2 response. Contracting CD4+ clones appeared mostly in the CM and EM memory subsets, whereas CD8+ clones were enriched in EMRA. Whether the second-wave clones peaking on day 37 were SARS-CoV-2 specific was not confirmed. Only a couple of mild cases were covered in the study, and larger cohorts including severe cases with pre-infection samples were considered necessary. Balanced CD4/CD8 phenotypes were observed for clones contracting from day 15 to 85, whereas a bias towards CD4+ was observed for a second wave of clones expanding from day 15 to 37.

PBMCs were isolated by Ficoll-Paque density gradient centrifugation. In regard to this clonotype: This clone's antigen is unknown. No much larger clone exists at a distance of one base, and base qualities are not known.

Instrument on record: Illumina NovaSeq 6000. cDNA libraries for TCRalpha and TCRbeta were prepared by 5'RACE using constant-segment primers, with sample barcodes and unique molecular identifiers added. RNA was extracted from every sample with Trizol reagent. Libraries were amplified in two PCR steps, with a second sample barcode and Illumina TruSeq adapters added in the second step. Libraries were sequenced on an Illumina NovaSeq with 2 x 150 bp paired-end reads. For the original study's pipeline: With migec v1.2.7, reads were demultiplexed and then collapsed into UMI-guided consensus sequences. Using mixcr v2.1.11, the UMI consensuses were aligned to TRA and TRB V and J templates and assembled into clonotypes. Clonotypes were classified as expanded or contracted when called significant by both edgeR and NoisET, with noise models trained on biological replicates. edgeR calls used a false discovery rate-adjusted p below 0.01 and a log2 fold-change threshold of 1. As an exploratory analysis of dynamics, max-normalized trajectories of the 1000 most abundant clonotypes were examined with PCA combined with hierarchical clustering. Each responding clone was given a CD4 or CD8 phenotype based on the CD4+ and CD8+ repertoires, which had been sequenced separately. Using fastp trimming at Q25 and MiXCR clonotype assembly, TCRdb reanalyzed the public sequencing data and kept in-frame beta chains. Rows are combined by CDR3 protein, so each entry shows the most common genes and DNA. For this entry, the V and J calls and clone size follow TCRdb and not the study's own pipeline. The sample table shows 400,000 to 500,000 distinct CDR3 sequences, and 15% to 20% are seen once. The top ten hold roughly 8.4% of the sample.

For CDR1 and CDR2, the germline V gene (reference sequence) lists LNHDA and SQIVND. Germline trimming amounts to 3 bases on V and 7 bases on J, with 10 as the count of junction bases outside the gene matches. Including the terminal cysteine and phenylalanine, the CDR3 comprises 16 residues. CDR3 DNA is the only sequence kept; it has 48 bases, read in frame from the first base. Sequences were obtained from PBMCs or a T cell subset sorted from them (not recorded which). The chain couples TRBV19 to TRBJ2-3; 10 nucleotides in the junction match TRBD2. This sequence originates from an adult woman who had mild COVID-19 (a few samples of this study predate the infection). The sample titles of this study are shuffled in the database, so cell type and time point are left out; the donor was told from shared clones. CDR3 region: CASSITSGALTNTQYF. The DNA reads TGTGCCAGTAGTATTACTAGCGGGGCCCTCACGAATACGCAGTATTTT.